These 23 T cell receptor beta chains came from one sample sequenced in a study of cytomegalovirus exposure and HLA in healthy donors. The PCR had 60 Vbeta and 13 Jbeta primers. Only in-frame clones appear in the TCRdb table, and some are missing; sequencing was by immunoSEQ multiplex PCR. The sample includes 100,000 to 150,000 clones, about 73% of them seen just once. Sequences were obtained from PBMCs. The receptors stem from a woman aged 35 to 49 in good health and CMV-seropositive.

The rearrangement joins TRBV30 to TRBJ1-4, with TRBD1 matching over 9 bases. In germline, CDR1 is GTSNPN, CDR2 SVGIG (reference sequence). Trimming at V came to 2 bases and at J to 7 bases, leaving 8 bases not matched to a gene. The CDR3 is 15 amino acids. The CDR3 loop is CAWSPGTGLGEKLFF. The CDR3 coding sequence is TGTGCCTGGAGTCCCGGGACAGGGTTGGGTGAAAAACTGTTTTTT.

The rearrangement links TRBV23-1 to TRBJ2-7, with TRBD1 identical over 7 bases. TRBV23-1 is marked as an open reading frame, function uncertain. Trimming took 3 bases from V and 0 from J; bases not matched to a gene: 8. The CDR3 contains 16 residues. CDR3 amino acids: CASSHWDRLISYEQYF. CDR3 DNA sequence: TGCGCCAGCAGTCACTGGGACAGACTGATCTCCTACGAGCAGTACTTC.

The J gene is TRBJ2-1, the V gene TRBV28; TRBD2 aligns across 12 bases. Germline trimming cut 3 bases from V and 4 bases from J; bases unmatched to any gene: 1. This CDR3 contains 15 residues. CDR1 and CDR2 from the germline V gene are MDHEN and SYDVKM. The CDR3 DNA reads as TGTGCCAGCAGTTTCACTAGCGGGGGGTACAATGAGCAGTTCTTC. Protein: CASSFTSGGYNEQFF.

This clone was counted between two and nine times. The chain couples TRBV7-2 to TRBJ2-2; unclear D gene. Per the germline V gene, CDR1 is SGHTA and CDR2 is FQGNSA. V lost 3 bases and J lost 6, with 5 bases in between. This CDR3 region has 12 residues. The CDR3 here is CASSFWPGELFF. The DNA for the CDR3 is TGTGCCAGCAGCTTCTGGCCCGGGGAGCTGTTTTTT.

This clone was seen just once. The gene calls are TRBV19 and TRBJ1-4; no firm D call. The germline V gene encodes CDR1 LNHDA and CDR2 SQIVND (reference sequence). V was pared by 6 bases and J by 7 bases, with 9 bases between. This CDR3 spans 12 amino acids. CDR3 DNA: TGTGCCAGTAGCCCCAGTGGTGAAAAACTGTTTTTT. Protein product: CASSPSGEKLFF.

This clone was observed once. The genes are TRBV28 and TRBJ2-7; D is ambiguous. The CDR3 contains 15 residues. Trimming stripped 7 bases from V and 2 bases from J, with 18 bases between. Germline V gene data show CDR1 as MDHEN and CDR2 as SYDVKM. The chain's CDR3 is CASTTRSFSTYEQYF. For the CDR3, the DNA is TGTGCCAGCACCACCCGGTCGTTTAGCACCTACGAGCAGTACTTC. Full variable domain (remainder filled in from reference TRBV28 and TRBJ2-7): DVKVTQSSRYLVKRTGEKVFLECVQDMDHENMFWYRQDPGLGLRLIYFSYDVKMKEKGDIPEGYSVSREKKERFSLILESASTNQTSMYLCASTTRSFSTYEQYFGPGTRLTVT.

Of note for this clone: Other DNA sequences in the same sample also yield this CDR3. CDR3 sequence (DNA): TGTGCCTGGAGTGTGGGGGGACGGGGCACAGATACGCAGTATTTT. As protein: CAWSVGGRGTDTQYF. The chain links TRBV30 to TRBJ2-3; tentatively, D is TRBD2 (6 bases). The CDR3 consists of 15 residues. The germline V gene encodes CDR1 GTSNPN and CDR2 SVGIG (reference sequence). The V end was cut by 0 bases, the J end by 1 base, with 11 bases between.

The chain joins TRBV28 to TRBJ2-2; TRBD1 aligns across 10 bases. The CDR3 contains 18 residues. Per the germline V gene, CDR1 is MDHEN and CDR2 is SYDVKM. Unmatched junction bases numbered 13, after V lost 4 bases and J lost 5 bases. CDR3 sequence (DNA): TGTGCCAGCAGTTCCCCTGGAGGACAGGGGGAGAGGACCGGGGAGCTGTTTTTT. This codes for CASSSPGGQGERTGELFF.

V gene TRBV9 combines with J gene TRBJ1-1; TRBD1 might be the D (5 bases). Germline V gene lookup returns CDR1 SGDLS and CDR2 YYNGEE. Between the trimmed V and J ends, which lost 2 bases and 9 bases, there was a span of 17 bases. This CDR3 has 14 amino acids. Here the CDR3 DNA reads TGTGCCAGCAGCGTTGCCGTCGGGGACTCCAAAGCTTTCTTT. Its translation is CASSVAVGDSKAFF.

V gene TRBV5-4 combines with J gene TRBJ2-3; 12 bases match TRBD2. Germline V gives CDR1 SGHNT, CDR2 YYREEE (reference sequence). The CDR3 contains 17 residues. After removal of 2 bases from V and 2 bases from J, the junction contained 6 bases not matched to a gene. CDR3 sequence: CASSLGLAGTTTDTQYF. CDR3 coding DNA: TGTGCCAGCAGCTTAGGACTAGCGGGGACGACCACAGATACGCAGTATTTT.

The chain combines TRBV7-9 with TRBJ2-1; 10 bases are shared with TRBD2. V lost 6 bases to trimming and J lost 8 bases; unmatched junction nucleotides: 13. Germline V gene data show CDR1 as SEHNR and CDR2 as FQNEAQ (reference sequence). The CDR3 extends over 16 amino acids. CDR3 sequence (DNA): TGTGCCAGCAGACGTGGACTAGCGGCTGGCGGCGATGAGCAGTTCTTC. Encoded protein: CASRRGLAAGGDEQFF.

This CDR3 is CASSLALYPGNTDTQYF. CDR3 coding DNA: TGTGCCAGCAGCTTGGCCCTGTATCCGGGGAACACAGATACGCAGTATTTT. This chain joins TRBV5-4 and TRBJ2-3; D possibly corresponds to TRBD2 (5 bases). V gave up 0 bases and J gave up 2 bases, with 16 bases separating them. Germline V lookup: CDR1 SGHNT, CDR2 YYREEE (reference sequence). CDR3 size: 17 residues.

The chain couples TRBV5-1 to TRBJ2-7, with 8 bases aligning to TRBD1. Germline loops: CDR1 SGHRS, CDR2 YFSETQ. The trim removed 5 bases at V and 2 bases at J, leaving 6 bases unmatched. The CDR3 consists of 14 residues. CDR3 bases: TGCGCCAGCAGAGAGGACAGGGTTCCCTACGAGCAGTACTTC. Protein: CASREDRVPYEQYF.

Here the CDR3 DNA reads TGTGCCAGCAGCTTAGGTCCAGCTAACTATGGCTACACCTTC. Protein product: CASSLGPANYGYTF. The V call is TRBV7-2, the J call TRBJ1-2; D is unclear. The CDR3 contains 14 residues. Between the trimmed V and J ends, which lost 1 base and 0 bases, there was a span of 6 bases. The germline gives CDR1 SGHTA, CDR2 FQGNSA.

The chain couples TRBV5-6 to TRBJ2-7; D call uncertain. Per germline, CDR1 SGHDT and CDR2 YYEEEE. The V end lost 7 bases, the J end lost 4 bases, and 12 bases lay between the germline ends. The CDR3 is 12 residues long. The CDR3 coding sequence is TGTGCCAGCTCTTTACACAAATACGAGCAGTACTTC. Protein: CASSLHKYEQYF.

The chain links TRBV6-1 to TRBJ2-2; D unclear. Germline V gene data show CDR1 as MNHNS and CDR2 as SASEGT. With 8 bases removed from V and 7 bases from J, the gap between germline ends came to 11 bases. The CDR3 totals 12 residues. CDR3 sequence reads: CASFRKNGELFF. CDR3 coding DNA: TGTGCCAGCTTCAGGAAAAACGGGGAGCTGTTTTTT.

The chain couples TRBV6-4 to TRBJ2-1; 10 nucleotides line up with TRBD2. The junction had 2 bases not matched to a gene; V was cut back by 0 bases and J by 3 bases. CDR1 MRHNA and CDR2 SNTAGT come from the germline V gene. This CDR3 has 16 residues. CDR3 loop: CASSDSPSGGYNEQFF. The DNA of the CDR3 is TGTGCCAGCAGTGACTCGCCTAGCGGGGGCTACAATGAGCAGTTCTTC.

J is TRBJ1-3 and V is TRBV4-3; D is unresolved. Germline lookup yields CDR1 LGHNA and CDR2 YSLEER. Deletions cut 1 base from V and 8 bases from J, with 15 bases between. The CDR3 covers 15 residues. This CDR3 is CASSQVNNVVDTIYF. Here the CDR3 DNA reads TGCGCCAGCAGCCAAGTTAACAATGTTGTCGACACCATATATTTT.

CDR3 protein: CASSSLAGGNEQFF. CDR3 sequence (DNA): TGTGCCAGCAGCTCCCTGGCAGGGGGCAATGAGCAGTTCTTC. This chain connects TRBV9 to TRBJ2-1, with TRBD1 identical over 7 bases. Looked up from germline, CDR1 is SGDLS and CDR2 is YYNGEE. Trimming cost V 4 bases and J 6 bases; bases outside gene matches: 7. The CDR3 totals 14 residues. The full variable domain, in which reference TRBV9 and TRBJ2-1 provide the parts outside the CDR3, is DSGVTQTPKHLITATGQRVTLRCSPRSGDLSVYWYQQSLDQGLQFLIQYYNGEERAKGNILERFSAQQFPDLHSELNLSSLELGDSALYFCASSSLAGGNEQFFGPGTRLTVL.

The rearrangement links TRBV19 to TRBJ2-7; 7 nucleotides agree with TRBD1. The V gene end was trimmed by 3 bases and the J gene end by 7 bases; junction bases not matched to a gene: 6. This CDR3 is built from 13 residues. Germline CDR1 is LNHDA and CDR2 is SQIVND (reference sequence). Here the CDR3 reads CASSMGQLAEQYF. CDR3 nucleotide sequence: TGTGCCAGTAGTATGGGACAGCTTGCTGAGCAGTACTTC.

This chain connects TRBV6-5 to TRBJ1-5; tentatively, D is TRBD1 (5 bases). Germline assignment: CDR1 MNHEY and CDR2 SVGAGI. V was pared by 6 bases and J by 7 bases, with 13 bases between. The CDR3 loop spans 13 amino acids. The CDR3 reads CASRLRGGQPQHF. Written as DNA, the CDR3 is TGTGCCAGCAGGCTAAGGGGAGGGCAGCCCCAGCATTTT.

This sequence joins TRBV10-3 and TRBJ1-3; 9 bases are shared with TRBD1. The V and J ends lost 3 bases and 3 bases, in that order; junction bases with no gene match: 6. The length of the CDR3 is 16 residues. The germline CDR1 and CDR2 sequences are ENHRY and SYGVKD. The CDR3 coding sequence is TGTGCCATCAGTGACCAGGGACAGGGCGGTGGAAACACCATATATTTT. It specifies CAISDQGQGGGNTIYF.

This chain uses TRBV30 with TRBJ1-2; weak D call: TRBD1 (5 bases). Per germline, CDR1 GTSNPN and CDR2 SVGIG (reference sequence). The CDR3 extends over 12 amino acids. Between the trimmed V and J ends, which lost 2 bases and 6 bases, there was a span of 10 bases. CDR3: CAWSTGPNGYTF. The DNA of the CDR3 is TGTGCCTGGAGTACAGGTCCTAATGGCTACACCTTC.